The following is a TCR beta chain sequence with its context. Per the germline V gene, CDR1 is SGHDN and CDR2 is FVKESK. CDR3 length: 15 amino acids. Trimming left V 1 base short and J 4 bases short, with 13 bases between. This entry comes from a study of technical replicates of blood from several donors. The assay was immunoSEQ multiplex PCR, and TCRdb's table has in-frame clones only and misses some. Among 65,000 to 80,000 clones listed, about 90% were seen once. Sequencing used T cells isolated from PBMCs. This TCR came from a human donor in good health. The rearrangement uses TRBV14 and TRBJ2-5; D may be TRBD2 (5 bases). DNA for the CDR3: TGTGCCAGCAGCCAAGCTTCAAGGGAGCTAGAGACCCAGTACTTC. As protein: CASSQASRELETQYF. Looking up the rest from reference TRBV14 and TRBJ2-5 gives the full variable domain: EAGVTQFPSHSVIEKGQTVTLRCDPISGHDNLYWYRRVMGKEIKFLLHFVKESKQDESGMPNNRFLAERTGGTYSTLKVQPAELEDSGVYFCASSQASRELETQYFGPGTRLLVL.